These 23 T cell receptor beta chains share one sample of origin, sequenced in a study of T cells after yellow fever vaccination. TCRdb reprocessed the 5' RACE reads with MiXCR, giving one entry per CDR3 protein. The sample yields around 600,000 distinct CDR3 sequences, approximately 13% seen once. Sequencing was performed on PBMCs, taken on the day of the yellow fever booster vaccination. These receptors came from a young man who received the YFV17D yellow fever vaccine.

In this sample, this clonotype turned up many times. The CDR3 DNA sequence: TGTGCCAGCAGCTGGGGGGGGTTGGGGGAAAAACTGTTTTTT. This gives the protein CASSWGGLGEKLFF. The chain employs TRBV7-8 and TRBJ1-4, with D possibly matching TRBD1 (5 bases). V shed 4 bases and J shed 8 bases, with 14 bases lying between them. This CDR3 contains 14 residues. Germline V gives CDR1 SGHVS, CDR2 FQNEAQ. Complete variable domain (other parts from reference TRBV7-8 and TRBJ1-4): GAGVSQSPRYKVAKRGQDVALRCDPISGHVSLFWYQQALGQGPEFLTYFQNEAQLDKSGLPSDRFFAERPEGSVSTLKIQRTQQEDSAVYLCASSWGGLGEKLFFGSGTQLSVL.

This clonotype turned up a few times. The V and J genes are TRBV18 and TRBJ2-7, with a tentative D call TRBD1 (5 bases). The ends were cut back, 0 bases at V and 6 bases at J, with 6 bases in the middle. The CDR3 runs 12 residues. Per the germline V gene, CDR1 is KGHSH and CDR2 is LQKENI. The DNA for the CDR3 is TGTGCCAGCTCACCACCAGGGGTCGAGCAGTACTTC. Its protein product is CASSPPGVEQYF.

This clonotype was seen a handful of times. The genes are TRBV6-1 and TRBJ1-4; 7 bases are shared with TRBD1. V lost 7 bases to trimming and J lost 6 bases; unmatched junction nucleotides: 5. Looked up from germline, CDR1 is MNHNS and CDR2 is SASEGT. The CDR3 loop spans 13 amino acids. The CDR3 sequence is CASKGGSHEKLFF. CDR3 DNA: TGTGCCAGCAAAGGGGGCAGCCATGAAAAACTGTTTTTT.

The J gene is TRBJ2-5, the V gene TRBV7-7; D perhaps matches TRBD2 (5 bases). The length of the CDR3 is 15 residues. Germline-derived CDR1 and CDR2 are SSHAT and FNYEAQ (reference sequence). Deletions cut 1 base from V and 5 bases from J, with 14 bases between. The CDR3 DNA is TGTGCCAGCAGCTTAGAACCGGGAATCTTTGAGACCCAGTACTTC. Protein product: CASSLEPGIFETQYF. The whole variable domain, filled in from reference TRBV7-7 and TRBJ2-5, reads GAGVSQSPRYKVTKRGQDVTLRCDPISSHATLYWYQQALGQGPEFLTYFNYEAQPDKSGLPSDRFSAERPEGSISTLTIQRTEQRDSAMYRCASSLEPGIFETQYFGPGTRLLVL.

This clonotype was counted a few times. The V and J genes are TRBV9 and TRBJ1-6; 8 bases align to TRBD1. The CDR3 covers 15 residues. The germline CDR1 and CDR2 sequences are SGDLS and YYNGEE. Trimming at V came to 0 bases and at J to 7 bases, leaving 3 bases not matched to a gene. The CDR3 DNA reads TGTGCCAGCAGCGTAGAAGGACAGGGAAATTCACCCCTCCACTTT. Its translation is CASSVEGQGNSPLHF.

The chain uses TRBV19 and TRBJ2-1; TRBD2 agrees at 14 bases. The CDR3 sequence is 16 residues long. Germline lookup yields CDR1 LNHDA and CDR2 SQIVND (reference sequence). The junction had 5 bases not matched to a gene; V was cut back by 4 bases and J by 6 bases. The CDR3 DNA sequence: TGTGCCAGTAGTAGGACTAGCGGGAGGTTAAGCAATGAGCAGTTCTTC. Translated: CASSRTSGRLSNEQFF.

This clonotype was seen a handful of times. The V gene is TRBV6-5, the J gene TRBJ2-3; 9 nucleotides line up with TRBD1. V lost 6 bases, J lost 0 bases, and 7 bases stayed unmatched. The CDR3 runs to 16 residues. From germline, CDR1 is MNHEY and CDR2 SVGAGI. CDR3 nucleotides: TGTGCCAGCAGACTCGCGACAGGGGGTAGCACAGATACGCAGTATTTT. Protein: CASRLATGGSTDTQYF.

CDR3 sequence reads: CASSKRESGELFF. The CDR3 DNA is TGTGCCAGCAGCAAACGGGAATCCGGGGAGCTGTTTTTT. The chain carries TRBV11-2 and TRBJ2-2; D may be TRBD2 (5 bases). Looked up from germline, CDR1 is SGHAT and CDR2 is FQNNGV. Deletions cut 5 bases from V and 6 bases from J, with 10 bases between. The CDR3 totals 13 residues.

The chain employs TRBV21-1 and TRBJ2-5; TRBD1 is taken as the D call from the table, unchecked against the DNA. TRBV21-1 is a pseudogene segment. This CDR3 has 16 amino acids. The CDR3 sequence: CASSTHSTGFSETQYF. The DNA for the CDR3 is TGTGCCAGCAGCACCCACTCGACAGGGTTTTCAGAGACCCAGTACTTC.

This clonotype was seen more than once but under ten times. V usage is TRBV7-6 and J usage is TRBJ2-1; TRBD1 matches at 11 bases. V was clipped by 6 bases and J by 4 bases; unmatched bases: 5. CDR3 length: 15 amino acids. Germline V gene data show CDR1 as SGHVS and CDR2 as FNYEAQ. This CDR3 is CASRAGTGGYNEQFF. The DNA for the CDR3 is TGTGCCAGCAGAGCCGGGACAGGGGGATACAATGAGCAGTTCTTC.

A few counts support this clonotype. This chain uses TRBV5-1 with TRBJ2-7; 7 bases are a match to TRBD1. Trimming at V came to 4 bases and at J to 0 bases, leaving 4 bases not matched to a gene. CDR3 length: 14 residues. CDR1 SGHRS and CDR2 YFSETQ come from the germline V gene. The DNA of the CDR3 is TGCGCCAGCAGCAAGGACAGGAGCTCCTACGAGCAGTACTTC. This gives the protein CASSKDRSSYEQYF.

This clonotype was counted between two and nine times. V usage is TRBV3-1 and J usage is TRBJ2-1, with 8 positions matching TRBD2. This CDR3 has 16 residues. J was trimmed by 5 bases and V by 1 base; bases with no gene match: 7. Germline V gives CDR1 LGHDT, CDR2 YNNKEL (reference sequence). The CDR3 bases are TGTGCCAGCAGCCAAGTTCCGGGGGGGATGAACAATGAGCAGTTCTTC. Its translation: CASSQVPGGMNNEQFF.

This chain connects TRBV5-8 to TRBJ2-7; perhaps TRBD2 as D (5 bases). CDR1 and CDR2 (germline): SGHTS, YDEGEE. Trimming pared 1 base from V and 7 bases from J, leaving 18 bases between. The CDR3 is 15 residues long. The DNA for the CDR3 is TGTGCCAGCAGCTTGCGTGAGAGAGGGCGGCGGGAGCAGTACTTC. As protein: CASSLRERGRREQYF. Together with reference TRBV5-8 and TRBJ2-7, the CDR3 gives the full variable domain: EAGVTQSPTHLIKTRGQQATLRCSPISGHTSVYWYQQALGLGLQFLLWYDEGEERNRGNFPPRFSGRQFPNYSSELNVNALELEDSALYLCASSLRERGRREQYFGPGTRLTVT.

This chain links TRBV5-1 with TRBJ2-7; possibly TRBD1 for D (5 bases). CDR1 and CDR2 (germline): SGHRS, YFSETQ. Trimming cost V 0 bases and J 3 bases, with 13 bases left between them. The CDR3 is 15 residues long. For the CDR3, the DNA is TGCGCCAGCAGCTTGGGGGGCGGACAACTCTACGAGCAGTACTTC. Its protein product is CASSLGGGQLYEQYF. Drawing the rest from reference TRBV5-1 and TRBJ2-7, the complete variable domain is KAGVTQTPRYLIKTRGQQVTLSCSPISGHRSVSWYQQTPGQGLQFLFEYFSETQRNKGNFPGRFSGRQFSNSRSEMNVSTLELGDSALYLCASSLGGGQLYEQYFGPGTRLTVT.

This chain links TRBV5-5 with TRBJ2-3; D gene uncertain. The germline V gene has CDR1 SGHKS and CDR2 YYEKEE (reference sequence). V lost 4 bases to trimming and J lost 7 bases, with 16 bases between them. The CDR3 is 14 residues long. In DNA, the CDR3 is TGTGCCAGCAGCCCCGGGCTCCTCTGCTATACGCAGTATTTT. The encoded protein is CASSPGLLCYTQYF.

The CDR3 nucleotides read TGTGCCAGCAGTTACTTGACTAGCGGGAGTGACGAGCAGTACTTC. This sequence encodes CASSYLTSGSDEQYF. This chain connects TRBV6-5 to TRBJ2-7; 12 nucleotides line up with TRBD2. The CDR3 extends over 15 amino acids. Germline assignment: CDR1 MNHEY and CDR2 SVGAGI. The V gene end was trimmed by 1 base and the J gene end by 5 bases; junction bases not matched to a gene: 3.

The chain joins TRBV7-9 to TRBJ2-1; weak D call: TRBD2 (6 bases). Germline V gives CDR1 SEHNR, CDR2 FQNEAQ (reference sequence). The CDR3 covers 17 residues. V was trimmed by 5 bases and J by 3 bases, leaving 20 bases between them. The CDR3 here is CASSGTPGLGGYNEQFF. In DNA, the CDR3 is TGTGCCAGCAGCGGCACACCGGGACTTGGGGGCTACAATGAGCAGTTCTTC.

This clonotype was observed many times. V gene TRBV10-3 combines with J gene TRBJ1-4; weak D call: TRBD1 (6 bases). CDR1 ENHRY and CDR2 SYGVKD come from the germline V gene. Trimming removed 11 bases from V and 2 bases from J, with 12 bases in between. The CDR3 consists of 13 residues. CDR3 nucleotide sequence: TGTGCCTCGAAGGGGGGTACTAATGAAAAACTGTTTTTT. It is translated as CASKGGTNEKLFF.

The chain employs TRBV21-1 and TRBJ2-5; no check of the table's D call, TRBD2, against the DNA was made. TRBV21-1 is assigned pseudogene status. This CDR3 spans 15 amino acids. CDR3: CASSKGCAGRRTQYF. Here the CDR3 DNA reads TGTGCCAGCAGCAAAGGGTGCGCGGGACGGCGGACCCAGTACTTC.

This clonotype was counted between two and nine times. The chain is built from TRBV7-9 and TRBJ2-6, with 7 positions matching TRBD1. Trimming removed 4 bases from V and 4 bases from J; junction bases left unmatched: 10. Looked up from germline, CDR1 is SEHNR and CDR2 is FQNEAQ (reference sequence). The CDR3 has 17 residues. CDR3 amino acids: CASSSLTGFAGANVLTF. The DNA for the CDR3 is TGTGCCAGCAGCTCCCTGACAGGGTTCGCCGGGGCCAACGTCCTGACTTTC.

This chain uses TRBV9 with TRBJ2-3; the D is unclear. This CDR3 contains 15 residues. Trimming stripped 0 bases from V and 2 bases from J, with 10 bases between. Germline loops: CDR1 SGDLS, CDR2 YYNGEE. The CDR3 nucleotides read TGTGCCAGCAGCGTAGGGCAGGCCACCACAGATACGCAGTATTTT. Residues: CASSVGQATTDTQYF.

The chain combines TRBV28 with TRBJ2-7; D is perhaps TRBD1 or TRBD2 (5 bases each). The CDR3 has 15 residues. Germline CDR1 is MDHEN and CDR2 is SYDVKM. Trimming shortened V by 8 bases and J by 9 bases, and 26 bases separated the two germline ends. As DNA, the CDR3 is TGTGCCAGCGGACGGCGACTCACGTCTGATGGGGGGCAGTACTTC. This encodes CASGRRLTSDGGQYF.

The V call is TRBV18, the J call TRBJ2-6, with a weak D call TRBD1 (6 bases). V was shortened by 3 bases and J by 4 bases, with 19 bases between the two germline ends. Per germline, CDR1 KGHSH and CDR2 LQKENI. The length of the CDR3 is 18 residues. CDR3 DNA: TGTGCCAGCTCACCTAGGATGGGGGCGCGGTCCGGGGCCAACGTCCTGACTTTC. It specifies CASSPRMGARSGANVLTF.